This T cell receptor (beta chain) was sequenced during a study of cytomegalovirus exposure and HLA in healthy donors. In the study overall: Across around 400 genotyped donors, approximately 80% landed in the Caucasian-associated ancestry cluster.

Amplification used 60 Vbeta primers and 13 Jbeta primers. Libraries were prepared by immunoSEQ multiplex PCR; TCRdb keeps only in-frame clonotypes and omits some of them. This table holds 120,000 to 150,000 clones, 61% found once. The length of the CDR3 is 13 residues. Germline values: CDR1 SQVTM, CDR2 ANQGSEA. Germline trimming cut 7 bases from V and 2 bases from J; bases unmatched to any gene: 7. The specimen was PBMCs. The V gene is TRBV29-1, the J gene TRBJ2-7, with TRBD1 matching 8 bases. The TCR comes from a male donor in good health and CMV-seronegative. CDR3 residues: CSAQTGDPYEQYF. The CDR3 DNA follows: TGCAGCGCCCAGACAGGGGACCCCTACGAGCAGTACTTC.